The 21 T cell receptor beta chains below come from one sample, sequenced in a study of blood T cell repertoires in COVID-19. Assay used: immunoSEQ multiplex PCR; TCRdb lists only in-frame clones, some missing. Of more than 25,000 clones in the sample, roughly nine tenths were seen once. The sequencing input was peripheral blood. These receptors were obtained from a human donor with acute or convalescent COVID-19. The donor label of this sample is uncertain.

V is TRBV9 and J is TRBJ1-1; D is uncertain. The CDR3 length is 15 residues. The germline V gene has CDR1 SGDLS and CDR2 YYNGEE. V gave up 0 bases and J gave up 3 bases, with 12 bases separating them. CDR3 DNA sequence: TGTGCCAGCAGCGTAGCTCCGGGAAGCGACACTGAAGCTTTCTTT. It is translated as CASSVAPGSDTEAFF.

This chain uses TRBV30 with TRBJ1-3, with 8 bases that match TRBD1. The germline gives CDR1 GTSNPN, CDR2 SVGIG (reference sequence). CDR3 size: 17 residues. With V trimmed by 1 base and J by 2 bases, 10 bases remained unmatched. In DNA, the CDR3 is TGTGCCTGGAGTGCCTCCCGGACAGGGAGTCCTGGAAACACCATATATTTT. Protein product: CAWSASRTGSPGNTIYF.

The chain carries TRBV30 and TRBJ2-5; D remains ambiguous. V was trimmed by 2 bases and J by 4 bases, leaving 11 bases between them. Germline CDR1 and CDR2: GTSNPN and SVGIG (reference sequence). The CDR3 consists of 13 residues. CDR3 region: CAWSPRKSETQYF. CDR3 coding DNA: TGTGCCTGGAGTCCTAGGAAGTCAGAGACCCAGTACTTC.

This clone has a handful of counts. The chain employs TRBV2 and TRBJ1-5; D ambiguous. Germline values: CDR1 SNHLY, CDR2 FYNNEI. Trimming left V 6 bases short and J 0 bases short, with 12 bases between. There are 15 residues in the CDR3. The CDR3 DNA follows: TGTGCCAGCAGGGAGGATCTTTATAGCAATCAGCCCCAGCATTTT. As protein: CASREDLYSNQPQHF.

The gene calls are TRBV27 and TRBJ2-2; 8 bases line up with TRBD1. In germline, CDR1 is MNHEY, CDR2 SMNVEV (reference sequence). V lost 3 bases, J lost 7 bases, and 4 bases stayed unmatched. CDR3 length: 14 amino acids. The CDR3 sequence is CASSLDRVSGELFF. In nucleotides, the CDR3 is TGTGCCAGCAGTTTGGACAGGGTGAGCGGGGAGCTGTTTTTT.

V usage is TRBV7-2 and J usage is TRBJ1-2; the D gene is possibly TRBD1 (5 bases). CDR1 is SGHTA and CDR2 is FQGNSA in the germline V gene. Trimming shortened V by 1 base and J by 4 bases, and 13 bases separated the two germline ends. The CDR3 has 15 residues. Written as DNA, the CDR3 is TGTGCCAGCAGCTTAGAGGTGACCGGGGGCTATGGCTACACCTTC. Translating gives CASSLEVTGGYGYTF.

There are a few counts of this clone. V and J are TRBV7-3 and TRBJ2-1; possibly TRBD2 for D (6 bases). CDR3 size: 12 residues. The ends were cut back, 4 bases at V and 12 bases at J, with 13 bases in the middle. CDR1 is SGHTA and CDR2 is FQGTGA in the germline V gene. The CDR3 sequence is CASSSGSSVQFF. CDR3 DNA sequence: TGTGCCAGCAGCTCCGGGAGCAGCGTGCAGTTCTTC.

V usage is TRBV4-1 and J usage is TRBJ1-1; no clear D. Deletions cut 1 base from V and 1 base from J, with 7 bases between. This CDR3 spans 14 amino acids. Germline CDR1 is MGHRA and CDR2 is YSYEKL. CDR3 bases: TGCGCCAGCAGCCAAGTATCAGAGAACACTGAAGCTTTCTTT. Translated, it gives CASSQVSENTEAFF.

The CDR3 DNA reads TGTGCCATCAGTGGGGGGGATACCTCTGGAAACACCATATATTTT. Protein sequence: CAISGGDTSGNTIYF. The chain joins TRBV10-3 to TRBJ1-3; possible D gene TRBD1, 5 bases. CDR1 and CDR2 (germline): ENHRY, SYGVKD. V dropped 4 bases and J dropped 0 bases, with 10 bases sitting between them. The CDR3 totals 15 residues.

The chain links TRBV18 to TRBJ1-2; 8 positions match TRBD1. Trimming removed 3 bases from V and 4 bases from J; junction bases left unmatched: 7. Germline assignment: CDR1 KGHSH and CDR2 LQKENI. The CDR3 length is 15 residues. The DNA for the CDR3 is TGTGCCAGCTCACCCGGGCAGGGGGCAGGCTATGGCTACACCTTC. It translates to CASSPGQGAGYGYTF.

The chain carries TRBV29-1 and TRBJ1-6; 8 positions agree with TRBD1. CDR1 is SQVTM and CDR2 is ANQGSEA in the germline V gene. The V gene end was trimmed by 6 bases and the J gene end by 8 bases; junction bases not matched to a gene: 9. The CDR3 has 14 residues. The CDR3 nucleotides read TGCAGCGTGGCGACAGGGGCGGTTGATTCACCCCTCCACTTT. The encoded protein is CSVATGAVDSPLHF. Full variable domain (rest looked up from reference TRBV29-1 and TRBJ1-6): SAVISQKPSRDICQRGTSLTIQCQVDSQVTMMFWYRQQPGQSLTLIATANQGSEATYESGFVIDKFPISRPNLTFSTLTVSNMSPEDSSIYLCSVATGAVDSPLHFGNGTRLTVT.

The chain links TRBV13 to TRBJ1-1; D remains ambiguous. The CDR3 has 13 amino acids. Trimming took 0 bases from V and 9 from J, leaving 11 bases between them. Looked up from germline, CDR1 is PRHDT and CDR2 is FYEKMQ (reference sequence). The CDR3 nucleotides are TGTGCCAGCAGCTTAGGCGGAGCCCGGCAAGCTTTCTTT. It encodes CASSLGGARQAFF.

V gene TRBV29-1 combines with J gene TRBJ1-1; D gene ambiguous. Germline V lookup: CDR1 SQVTM, CDR2 ANQGSEA. The CDR3 spans 11 residues. V lost 2 bases and J 4 bases, leaving 5 bases between the germline ends. The CDR3 nucleotides are TGCAGCGTTGAAATCAGCACTGAAGCTTTCTTT. The encoded protein is CSVEISTEAFF.

V is TRBV5-1 and J is TRBJ2-5; TRBD2 matches at 10 bases. The CDR3 runs to 16 residues. V dropped 4 bases and J dropped 2; count of bases not matched to a gene: 8. In germline, CDR1 is SGHRS, CDR2 YFSETQ. The CDR3 region is CASSQGLARRQETQYF. The CDR3 coding sequence is TGCGCCAGCAGCCAGGGACTAGCGAGACGACAAGAGACCCAGTACTTC.

The genes are TRBV5-1 and TRBJ1-5; weak D call: TRBD1 (5 bases). Germline V gives CDR1 SGHRS, CDR2 YFSETQ. Trimming took 0 bases from V and 6 from J, leaving 10 bases between them. This CDR3 spans 14 amino acids. CDR3 protein: CASSLAQGTQPQHF. The CDR3 DNA follows: TGCGCCAGCAGCTTGGCCCAGGGAACTCAGCCCCAGCATTTT.

V usage is TRBV18 and J usage is TRBJ2-5, with 9 bases identical to TRBD1. From germline, CDR1 is KGHSH and CDR2 LQKENI. CDR3 length: 14 residues. Losses at the gene ends were 4 bases for V and 7 bases for J; bases not matched to a gene: 7. CDR3 residues: CASSRHRGRGTQYF. The CDR3 DNA reads as TGTGCCAGCTCACGTCACAGGGGGCGAGGGACCCAGTACTTC.

V gene TRBV11-2 combines with J gene TRBJ1-5, with D possibly being TRBD1 (6 bases). CDR1 is SGHAT, CDR2 FQNNGV, per germline. This CDR3 spans 16 amino acids. V gave up 5 bases and J gave up 0 bases, with 14 bases separating them. This CDR3 reads CASSPRQDYSNQPQHF. The CDR3 DNA follows: TGTGCCAGCAGCCCGCGACAGGATTATAGCAATCAGCCCCAGCATTTT. Combining the CDR3 with reference TRBV11-2 and TRBJ1-5 gives the whole variable domain EAGVAQSPRYKIIEKRQSVAFWCNPISGHATLYWYQQILGQGPKLLIQFQNNGVVDDSQLPKDRFSAERLKGVDSTLKIQPAKLEDSAVYLCASSPRQDYSNQPQHFGDGTRLSIL.

The CDR3 spells CASSEAGSSDTQYF. The DNA of the CDR3 is TGTGCCAGCAGTGAGGCGGGCTCGTCAGATACGCAGTATTTT. The chain is built from TRBV6-4 and TRBJ2-3; a weak D match, TRBD2 (5 bases). Per germline, CDR1 MRHNA and CDR2 SNTAGT. Trimming stripped 3 bases from V and 4 bases from J, with 11 bases between. The CDR3 runs to 14 residues.

The chain is built from TRBV27 and TRBJ1-1, with 8 bases identical to TRBD1. V lost 4 bases, J lost 11 bases, and 18 bases stayed unmatched. This CDR3 is built from 16 residues. Germline CDR1 MNHEY, CDR2 SMNVEV (reference sequence). The chain's CDR3 is CASSSREQTGETWAFF. The CDR3, as DNA: TGTGCCAGCAGTTCGCGGGAGCAGACAGGGGAGACGTGGGCTTTCTTT.

This sequence joins TRBV5-1 and TRBJ2-1; 8 nucleotides agree with TRBD2. Germline V gene data show CDR1 as SGHRS and CDR2 as YFSETQ. The length of the CDR3 is 17 residues. The junction had 22 bases not matched to a gene; V was cut back by 7 bases and J by 10 bases. CDR3 protein: CASADQSETSVLSEQFF. The CDR3 bases are TGCGCCAGCGCCGATCAAAGCGAGACTAGCGTTCTTAGCGAGCAGTTCTTC.

This clone was seen a handful of times. The rearrangement joins TRBV24-1 to TRBJ2-3; D is unclear. The CDR3 extends over 15 amino acids. Trimming pared 2 bases from V and 1 base from J, leaving 9 bases between. CDR1 and CDR2 from the germline V gene are KGHDR and SFDVKD. The CDR3 here is CATSDYQDGTDTQYF. In DNA, the CDR3 is TGTGCCACCAGTGATTACCAGGATGGCACAGATACGCAGTATTTT.